This note documents a single T cell receptor beta chain sequence. Sequencing was performed with immunoSEQ multiplex PCR; in TCRdb, only in-frame clones are kept and a portion is missing. The table shows approximately 230,000 clones, with about 90% occurring only once. The record originates from a study of cytomegalovirus exposure and HLA in healthy donors. V gave up 3 bases and J gave up 1 base, with 7 bases separating them. CDR1 LNHNV and CDR2 YYDKDF come from the germline V gene (reference sequence). CDR3 length: 13 amino acids. The donors were members of the validation cohort, which comprised 90 to 150 subjects and was separate from the first cohort of roughly 700 subjects.

Sequenced sample: PBMCs. The rearrangement links TRBV15 to TRBJ2-7, with D unclear. The clonotype was recovered from a man aged 18 to 29 in good health and CMV-seropositive. This CDR3 reads CATSRGISYEQYF. The CDR3 region has the DNA TGTGCCACCAGCAGGGGGATTTCCTACGAGCAGTACTTC.